Included here is one T cell receptor (beta chain) sequence, with context. As yet, its antigen is unknown. Documented treatment: about 20 received Ad26.COV2.S at low or high dose, single or two shots; several received placebo; per-sample allocation not given. Each sample was drawn 63 days after the first injection (of vaccine or placebo). The data were taken from a study of Ad26.COV2.S vaccination and SARS-CoV-2 variants. Whole-study results and caveats: Substantial breadth in spike-specific CD8+ and CD4+ T cell responses was reportedly seen after vaccination. Among vaccine recipients, spike-specific TCR breadth exceeded that of placebo recipients.

CDR3 size: 16 residues. The J segment lost 0 bases and the V segment lost 1 base, leaving 1 base of the junction unmatched. Looked up from germline, CDR1 is SGHRS and CDR2 is YFSETQ. Profiled with immunoSEQ multiplex PCR; TCRdb holds only in-frame clones, not every one. The data hold around 450,000 clones, with approximately 90% observed a single time. The source was peripheral blood, collected in a trial of Ad26.COV2.S vaccine versus placebo. This sequence joins TRBV5-1 and TRBJ2-6; 7 nucleotides line up with TRBD1. The source is a person between 18 and 59 years old who received the Ad26.COV2.S COVID-19 vaccine or a placebo. The CDR3 DNA sequence: TGCGCCAGCAGCTTGCCAGGGGGCTCTGGGGCCAACGTCCTGACTTTC. This gives the protein CASSLPGGSGANVLTF.